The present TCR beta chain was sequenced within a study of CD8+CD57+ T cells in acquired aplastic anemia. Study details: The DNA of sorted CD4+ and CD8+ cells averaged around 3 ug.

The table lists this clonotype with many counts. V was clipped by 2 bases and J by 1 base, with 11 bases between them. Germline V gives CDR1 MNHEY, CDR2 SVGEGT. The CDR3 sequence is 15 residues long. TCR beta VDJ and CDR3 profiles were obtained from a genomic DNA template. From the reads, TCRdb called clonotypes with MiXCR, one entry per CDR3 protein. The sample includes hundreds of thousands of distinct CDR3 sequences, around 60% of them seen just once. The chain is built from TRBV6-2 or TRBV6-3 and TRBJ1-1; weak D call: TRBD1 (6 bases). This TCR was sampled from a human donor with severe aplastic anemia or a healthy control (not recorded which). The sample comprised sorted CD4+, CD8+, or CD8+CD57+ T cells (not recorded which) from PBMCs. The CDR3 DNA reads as TGTGCCAGCAGTTACCCTCAGGGGAGGAACACTGAAGCTTTCTTT. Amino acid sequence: CASSYPQGRNTEAFF.